One TCR beta chain is described in this entry. No cognate antigen has been identified for it. The input lacks base qualities; no much larger clone sits a single base away. Using the deep immunoSEQ assay, multiplex PCR amplified TCR CDR3 regions from genomic DNA. Extracted genomic DNA from each cell subset was distributed evenly across all wells of several immunoSEQ 96-well plates, and each plate was treated as a replicate. For sorted subsets, each replicate PCR was loaded with about 200 ng genomic DNA, equivalent to approximately 27,000 T cell genomes. The purified libraries were quantified using a Qubit 3.0 fluorometer, sized with a Bioanalyzer 2100, and then quantified again using the KAPA Library Quantification kit. Every immunoSEQ 96-well plate was sequenced on a separate single-read 150-cycle Illumina NextSeq 550 flow cell. As for the original processing: Because the immunoSEQ output included only junctional sequences and no quality scores, the filtering could not be the same as the filtering used for full-length reads. Sequences were annotated with PyIR, a Python wrapper for IgBLAST v1.9, and V/J genes and CDR3 were assigned using IMGT germline references. Reads with weak V/J assignments (E-value above 1e-6), missing CDR3, stop codons, out-of-frame junctions, or ambiguous translated residues were removed. V3J clonotypes were defined by identical inferred V gene, J gene, and CDR3 amino acid sequence. Percentage overlap between repertoires was calculated by dividing the number of shared unique clonotypes by the size of the smaller repertoire. Three approaches were used to assess repertoire richness: RTK rarefaction, the Chao1 estimator, and Recon v2.1 estimates of unobserved clonotypes. Generation probabilities for all TCRbeta clonotypes obtained by the gDNA method from four donors were computed using OLGA. The table was pulled from immuneACCESS by TCRdb, which kept in-frame rearrangements only. Such tables lose some clones; where checked, under half of the loss comes from unresolved V genes, and the rest has no known cause. The V and J calls and clone size come from that table; D and trimming were worked out from the DNA. This sample gives 2 million to 2.5 million clones in total; approximately 90% of them show up just once. 0.37% of the sample is held by the ten biggest clonotypes.

CDR3 length: 14 amino acids, cysteine to phenylalanine. CDR3 DNA only is kept here, 42 bases in frame from base 1. Via the germline V gene (reference sequence), CDR1 is GTSNPN and CDR2 SVGIG. Trimming leaves V shorter by 4 bases and J shorter by 4 bases, with the junction holding 8 bases beyond the gene matches. The donors were healthy, HIV-negative adults who had no recently reported acute infections or vaccinations. Every donor was a Caucasian adult residing in Nashville, Tennessee, USA. CD4+ T cells were enriched by magnetic negative selection; naive cells were then positively selected on CD45RA, and the negative fraction formed the memory subset. After blood collection by leukapheresis, PBMCs were isolated using Ficoll-Histopaque density gradient centrifugation and then cryopreserved in the vapor phase of liquid nitrogen. Purity and quantity of every magnetically sorted T cell population were checked by analytical flow cytometry. Each sorted fraction had its genomic DNA isolated and then quantified by UV absorbance on a Nanodrop 2000c.

This entry belongs to a study of shared clonotypes between healthy human individuals (dated by TCRdb to 2020 to 2021). Context from the whole study: A couple of women and a few men aged 18 to 49 years were included in the cohort. Per donor, three plates each were used for CD4 naive and CD4 memory, two for CD8 naive, and one for CD8 memory. Per donor, leukapheresis produced somewhere between about 0.94 and 9 billion PBMCs. Different laboratories and diverse techniques were used to prepare libraries and sequence TCR repertoires, to increase sequencing depth and limit assay-specific biases. To estimate repertoire size and how much clonotypes are shared between individuals, the study performed deep sequencing of blood TCR repertoires from roughly five healthy adults. The study at large found these results: Because the study included a small number of donors, the genetic and exposure-history diversity represented was limited. Higher generation probabilities were observed for clonotypes shared by all four sorted-subset donors than for non-shared clonotypes. Across a few donors, approximately 5% of naive CD4, more than 3% of naive CD8, around 2.5% of memory CD4, and around 0.4% of memory CD8 clonotypes were shared. Sampling was limited to blood, and TCR repertoires in tissue likely differ from TCR repertoires in blood. Incomplete sequencing was indicated by rarefaction of sorted-subset datasets, despite the large sequencing depth. Estimated clonotype richness was generally larger for naive than for memory subsets. Pairwise subsampling led to the expectation that sequencing depth would affect the degree of clonotype sharing among donors.

The clonotype was recovered from a young man in good health. Some clones in this sample may be carry-over from other donors' samples. Sequencing was done on a sample of naive CD4+ T cells from PBMCs. Taken with the paper, the label for cell subset or site translates to: CD45RA+ positively selected. Rearrangement joined TRBV30 to TRBJ1-2, and 8 junction bases match TRBD1. For the CDR3, the sequence is CAWKPPGGLYGYTF. The nucleotides read TGTGCCTGGAAGCCCCCAGGGGGCCTCTATGGCTACACCTTC.